Shown below are 14 T cell receptor beta chains from a single sample sequenced in a study of beta chain features in type 1 diabetes. Regarding the study as a whole: Shorter TCRB CDR3s, moderately but significantly so, marked every one of the four CD4+ subsets in Type 1 diabetes patients.

Their target antigens are unknown. Expressed TCRB transcripts were sequenced, since all the RNA that had been isolated was reverse transcribed. Clones were read by immunoSEQ multiplex PCR, and TCRdb kept only the in-frame ones, dropping some. The data contain around 650,000 clones, approximately 13% of them singletons. The sequencing input was naive CD4+ T cells from blood. Receptors were obtained from a man under 40 with type 1 diabetes.

This clone showed up just a few times. This sequence joins TRBV2 and TRBJ1-2, with no clear D. CDR1 and CDR2 from the germline V gene are SNHLY and FYNNEI. This CDR3 has 12 residues. The ends were cut back, 1 base at V and 8 bases at J, with 8 bases in the middle. The CDR3 region is CASSEGQTGYTF. CDR3 DNA: TGTGCCAGCAGTGAAGGCCAGACCGGCTACACCTTC.

The CDR3 sequence: CASSLLEGVYGYTF. DNA of the CDR3: TGTGCCAGCAGCTTACTAGAGGGGGTCTATGGCTACACCTTC. The chain uses TRBV7-2 and TRBJ1-2; TRBD1 is a possible D gene (6 bases). This CDR3 spans 14 amino acids. Germline values: CDR1 SGHTA, CDR2 FQGNSA. Trimming removed 2 bases at V and 4 bases at J, with 11 bases between.

CDR3: CSAGSGLANEKLFF. The CDR3 coding sequence is TGCAGCGCAGGGTCGGGGTTGGCTAATGAAAAACTGTTTTTT. The rearrangement links TRBV29-1 to TRBJ1-4; weak D call: TRBD1 (5 bases). The CDR3 consists of 14 residues. Trimming removed 7 bases at V and 3 bases at J, with 15 bases between. The germline V gene encodes CDR1 SQVTM and CDR2 ANQGSEA.

This clone was seen a few times. The chain uses TRBV7-9 and TRBJ1-2; the D is unclear. The V end was cut by 6 bases, the J end by 5 bases, with 13 bases between. This CDR3 has 13 residues. Germline CDR1 SEHNR, CDR2 FQNEAQ (reference sequence). The CDR3 coding sequence is TGTGCCAGCAGTCAAAGATCTGGGTATGGCTACACCTTC. It translates to CASSQRSGYGYTF.

This clone was detected only a few times. The chain combines TRBV7-2 with TRBJ2-4; D unresolved. The CDR3 extends over 12 amino acids. Between the trimmed V and J ends, which lost 5 bases and 9 bases, there was a span of 11 bases. Germline V gene lookup returns CDR1 SGHTA and CDR2 FQGNSA. The CDR3 spells CASSPRFAIQYF. In DNA, the CDR3 is TGTGCCAGCAGCCCGCGGTTCGCCATTCAGTACTTC.

This clone was detected only a few times. V gene TRBV6-5 combines with J gene TRBJ2-7; 8 bases line up with TRBD2. Germline CDR1 and CDR2: MNHEY and SVGAGI. The ends lost 8 bases at V and 0 bases at J; junction bases unmatched: 6. The CDR3 extends over 14 amino acids. The chain's CDR3 is CASRTSQSSYEQYF. The CDR3 nucleotides are TGTGCCAGCCGGACTAGCCAAAGCTCCTACGAGCAGTACTTC.

Note on this clone: The sample contains more than one DNA sequence encoding this CDR3. J is TRBJ2-1 and V is TRBV9; 8 bases are shared with TRBD2. The germline V gene has CDR1 SGDLS and CDR2 YYNGEE. Trimming removed 4 bases from V and 7 bases from J; junction bases left unmatched: 7. There are 14 residues in the CDR3. The DNA of the CDR3 is TGTGCCAGCAGCCCGCGGGGGGCGGGAAATGAGCAGTTCTTC. Translation gives CASSPRGAGNEQFF.

This clone was recorded a few times. In DNA form, the CDR3 reads TGCGCCAGCAGCTTGGGGGACAGCTCCAAAAATGAGCAGTTCTTC. Amino acid sequence: CASSLGDSSKNEQFF. This chain links TRBV5-1 with TRBJ2-1; 7 bases match TRBD1. Germline values: CDR1 SGHRS, CDR2 YFSETQ. This CDR3 region has 15 residues. Trimming at V came to 0 bases and at J to 7 bases, leaving 7 bases not matched to a gene.

This clone was seen a handful of times. The CDR3 DNA follows: TGTGCCAGCAGCCGCCTGGTAGCAGGGGGCTATGGCTACACCTTC. This gives the protein CASSRLVAGGYGYTF. This rearrangement joins TRBV5-8 to TRBJ1-2; 7 bases match TRBD1. Germline CDR1 SGHTS, CDR2 YDEGEE. The CDR3 has 15 residues. V dropped 4 bases and J dropped 4; count of bases not matched to a gene: 10. Full variable domain (rest looked up from reference TRBV5-8 and TRBJ1-2): EAGVTQSPTHLIKTRGQQATLRCSPISGHTSVYWYQQALGLGLQFLLWYDEGEERNRGNFPPRFSGRQFPNYSSELNVNALELEDSALYLCASSRLVAGGYGYTFGSGTRLTVV.

This clone has just a few counts. The V gene is TRBV2, the J gene TRBJ1-6, with D possibly TRBD1 on 5 matching bases. Germline loops: CDR1 SNHLY, CDR2 FYNNEI. CDR3 length: 15 residues. The germline V and J ends were trimmed by 4 bases and 4 bases, with 11 bases remaining between them. The CDR3 spells CASSGGQAYNSPLHF. The DNA of the CDR3 is TGTGCCAGCAGTGGAGGACAAGCATATAATTCACCCCTCCACTTT.

This clone appeared a few times. CDR3 in amino acids: CASSEQLGSNQPQHF. The CDR3 nucleotides read TGTGCCAGCAGTGAGCAGTTAGGCAGCAATCAGCCCCAGCATTTT. The V call is TRBV2, the J call TRBJ1-5; D unresolved. Trimming stripped 3 bases from V and 1 base from J, with 10 bases between. Germline V CDR1 and CDR2: SNHLY, FYNNEI. This CDR3 region has 15 residues.

As to this clone: Other DNA sequences from this sample encode an identical CDR3 as well. J is TRBJ2-3 and V is TRBV9, with TRBD2 matching over 11 bases. The CDR3 consists of 15 residues. CDR1 is SGDLS, CDR2 YYNGEE, per germline. V was clipped by 2 bases and J by 3 bases; unmatched bases: 2. DNA for the CDR3: TGTGCCAGCAGCGTTCTAGCGGGGGGTACAGATACGCAGTATTTT. Residues: CASSVLAGGTDTQYF.

The V call is TRBV29-1, the J call TRBJ2-7; 7 bases map to TRBD1. The CDR3 spans 12 residues. CDR1 SQVTM and CDR2 ANQGSEA come from the germline V gene. V lost 4 bases, J lost 2 bases, and 2 bases stayed unmatched. In nucleotides, the CDR3 is TGCAGCGTTGCAGGGGGACCCTACGAGCAGTACTTC. It codes for CSVAGGPYEQYF.

There are a few counts of this clone. The gene calls are TRBV11-2 and TRBJ1-2; D not resolved. Germline V lookup: CDR1 SGHAT, CDR2 FQNNGV. CDR3 length: 15 amino acids. V was shortened by 1 base and J by 4 bases, with 13 bases between the two germline ends. In DNA form, the CDR3 reads TGTGCCAGCAGCTTAGCAGTGGGCAGTTCCTATGGCTACACCTTC. Its protein is CASSLAVGSSYGYTF.